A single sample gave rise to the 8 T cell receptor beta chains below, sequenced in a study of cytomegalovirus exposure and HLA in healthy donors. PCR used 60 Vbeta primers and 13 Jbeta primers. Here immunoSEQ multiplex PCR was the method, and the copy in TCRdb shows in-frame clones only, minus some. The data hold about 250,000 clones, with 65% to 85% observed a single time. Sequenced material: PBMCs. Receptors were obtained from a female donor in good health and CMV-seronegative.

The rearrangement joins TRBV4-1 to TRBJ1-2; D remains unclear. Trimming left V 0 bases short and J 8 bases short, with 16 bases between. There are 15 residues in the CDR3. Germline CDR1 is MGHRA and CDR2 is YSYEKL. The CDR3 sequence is CASSQDRRGGEGYTF. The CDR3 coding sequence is TGCGCCAGCAGCCAAGATCGTAGAGGTGGTGAGGGCTACACCTTC.

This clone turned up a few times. CDR3 DNA: TGTGCCAGCAGCTCCCCCAGGGGAACCTACGAGCAGTACTTC. It translates to CASSSPRGTYEQYF. The chain carries TRBV7-9 and TRBJ2-7, with D possibly TRBD1 on 6 matching bases. Germline-derived CDR1 and CDR2 are SEHNR and FQNEAQ (reference sequence). The CDR3 is 14 residues long. Trimming cost V 4 bases and J 2 bases, with 12 bases left between them. Complete variable domain (other parts from reference TRBV7-9 and TRBJ2-7): DTGVSQNPRHKITKRGQNVTFRCDPISEHNRLYWYRQTLGQGPEFLTYFQNEAQLEKSRLLSDRFSAERPKGSFSTLEIQRTEQGDSAMYLCASSSPRGTYEQYFGPGTRLTVT.

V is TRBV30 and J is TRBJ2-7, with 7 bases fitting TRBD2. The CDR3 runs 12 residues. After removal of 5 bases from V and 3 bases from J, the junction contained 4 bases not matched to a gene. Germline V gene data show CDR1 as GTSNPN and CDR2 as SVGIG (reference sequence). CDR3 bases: TGTGCCTGGGGGAGGGGTGACTACGAGCAGTACTTC. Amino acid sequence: CAWGRGDYEQYF.

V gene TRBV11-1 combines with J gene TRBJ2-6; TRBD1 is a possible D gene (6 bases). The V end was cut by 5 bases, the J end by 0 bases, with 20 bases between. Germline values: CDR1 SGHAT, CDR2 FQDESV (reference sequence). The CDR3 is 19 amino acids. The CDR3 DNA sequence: TGTGCCAGCAGCGAAGTCTACCGGGACACCTCCTCTGGGGCCAACGTCCTGACTTTC. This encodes CASSEVYRDTSSGANVLTF.

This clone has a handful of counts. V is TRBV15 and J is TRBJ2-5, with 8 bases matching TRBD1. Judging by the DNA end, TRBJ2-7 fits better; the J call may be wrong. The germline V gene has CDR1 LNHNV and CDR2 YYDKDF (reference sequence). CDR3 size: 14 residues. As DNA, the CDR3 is TGTGCCACCAGCAGAGGGCAGGGGGCTCACGAGCAGTACTTC. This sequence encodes CATSRGQGAHEQYF.

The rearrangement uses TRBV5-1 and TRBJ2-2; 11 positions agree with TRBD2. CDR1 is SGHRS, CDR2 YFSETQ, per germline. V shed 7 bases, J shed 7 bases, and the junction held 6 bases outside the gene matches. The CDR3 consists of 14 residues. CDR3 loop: CASRLAGGIGELFF. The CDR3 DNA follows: TGCGCCAGCCGCCTAGCGGGAGGAATCGGGGAGCTGTTTTTT.

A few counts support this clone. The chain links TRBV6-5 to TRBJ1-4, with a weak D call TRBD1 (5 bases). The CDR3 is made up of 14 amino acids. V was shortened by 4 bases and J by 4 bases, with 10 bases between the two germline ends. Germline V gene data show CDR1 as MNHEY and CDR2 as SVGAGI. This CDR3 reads CASSSTAINEKLFF. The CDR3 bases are TGTGCCAGCAGTTCGACAGCCATTAATGAAAAACTGTTTTTT.

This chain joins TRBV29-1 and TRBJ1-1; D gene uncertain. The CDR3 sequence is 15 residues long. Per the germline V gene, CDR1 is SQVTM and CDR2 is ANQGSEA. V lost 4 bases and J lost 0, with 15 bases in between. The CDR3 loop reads CSVARAPGMNTEAFF. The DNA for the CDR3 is TGCAGCGTTGCGCGGGCCCCGGGAATGAACACTGAAGCTTTCTTT.